A single sample gave rise to the 8 T cell receptor beta chains below, sequenced in a study of PD-1 blockade in classical Hodgkin lymphoma. Time point meaning: cycle 4 day 1 (C4D1), after six to seven weeks of nivolumab. All trial patients relapsed after autologous stem cell transplantation. Libraries were prepared by immunoSEQ multiplex PCR; TCRdb keeps only in-frame clonotypes and omits some of them. The sample consists of tens of thousands of clones, 60% to 80% of them appearing once. The starting material was peripheral blood mononuclear cells (PBMCs), obtained before the fourth cycle of nivolumab. The receptor source for this set is a human donor with classical Hodgkin lymphoma.

V and J are TRBV6-5 and TRBJ2-3; D unclear. Germline CDR1 and CDR2: MNHEY and SVGAGI. This CDR3 is 12 amino acids long. With 8 bases removed from V and 3 bases from J, the gap between germline ends came to 9 bases. CDR3 nucleotides: TGTGCCAGCGGCTTGCGAACAGATACGCAGTATTTT. Residues: CASGLRTDTQYF.

The rearrangement uses TRBV27 and TRBJ2-7, with 7 positions matching TRBD1. The CDR3 has 14 amino acids. J lost 5 bases, V lost 3 bases, and 7 bases had no gene match. Germline CDR1 and CDR2: MNHEY and SMNVEV (reference sequence). The DNA for the CDR3 is TGTGCCAGCAGTTTCGGGACAGAGGCCGACGAGCAGTACTTC. Translation gives CASSFGTEADEQYF.

V and J are TRBV7-6 and TRBJ2-5; TRBD2 matches at 12 bases. The germline gives CDR1 SGHVS, CDR2 FNYEAQ. The V and J ends lost 4 bases and 5 bases, in that order; junction bases with no gene match: 8. The CDR3 length is 16 residues. CDR3 loop: CASSSSSGRAGETQYF. The CDR3 bases are TGTGCCAGCAGCTCCTCTAGCGGGAGGGCCGGCGAGACCCAGTACTTC.

The rearrangement uses TRBV19 and TRBJ2-7; maybe TRBD2 (6 bases). CDR1 LNHDA and CDR2 SQIVND come from the germline V gene (reference sequence). V lost 0 bases and J 6 bases, leaving 15 bases between the germline ends. This CDR3 is built from 15 residues. The chain's CDR3 is CASSIDSGDGGEQYF. As DNA, the CDR3 is TGTGCCAGTAGTATAGATTCGGGGGACGGCGGCGAGCAGTACTTC.

This clone was detected a few times. This chain uses TRBV19 with TRBJ2-5, with a possible D match to TRBD1 (5 bases). The CDR3 totals 12 residues. CDR1 is LNHDA, CDR2 SQIVND, per germline (reference sequence). V lost 1 base, J lost 9 bases, and 9 bases lay in between. This chain's CDR3 is CASSIGQGSQYF. The CDR3 DNA is TGTGCCAGTAGTATAGGTCAGGGCTCCCAGTACTTC.

The CDR3 DNA follows: TGTGCCAGCAGACCCACAGGGGCGGGTTTCTACGAGCAGTACTTC. Protein: CASRPTGAGFYEQYF. V gene TRBV7-2 combines with J gene TRBJ2-7; 7 bases line up with TRBD1. Germline CDR1 and CDR2: SGHTA and FQGNSA. The CDR3 consists of 15 residues. The V and J ends lost 6 bases and 3 bases, in that order; junction bases with no gene match: 11.

The chain carries TRBV21-1 and TRBJ2-7; TRBD2 is the table's D call and was not checked against the DNA. TRBV21-1 has pseudogene status. The CDR3 spans 16 residues. The CDR3 bases are TGTGCCAGCAGCAAAGAGAGGGAGGGGGTCTCCTACGAGCAGTACTTC. This gives the protein CASSKEREGVSYEQYF.

V is TRBV7-6 and J is TRBJ1-1; 7 bases align to TRBD1. The germline gives CDR1 SGHVS, CDR2 FNYEAQ. This CDR3 contains 14 residues. The ends lost 2 bases at V and 1 base at J; junction bases unmatched: 1. CDR3 sequence: CASSLRQGNTEAFF. CDR3 nucleotide sequence: TGTGCCAGCAGCTTAAGACAGGGGAACACTGAAGCTTTCTTT.